Listed below are T cell receptor beta chains from one sample, sequenced in a study of human T cells and chemical hapten exposure. TCRdb used MiXCR to reprocess the RACE reads, holding one entry per CDR3 protein. This sample has around 360,000 distinct CDR3 sequences, with just under 6.5% found just once. The starting material was whole blood, obtained in connection with sensitization to the hapten diphenylcyclopropenone (DPC). These receptors came from a woman younger than 30 with alopecia areata. Some clones in this sample may be carry-over from other donors' samples. CDR3s include the opening cysteine and the closing phenylalanine or tryptophan. Each record gives: J gene, clone size, V gene, D gene, CDR3 DNA, CDR3 protein. D genes are given only for firm matches. Size tells how often a clone was seen (once, few, many) or the class of an expanded clone, and some rows leave it out.

>TRBJ2-7|many|TRBV25-1|-
TGTGCCAGCAGTGACCCCCGAACAGGGAACGAGCAGTACTTC
CASSDPRTGNEQYF
>TRBJ1-5|few|TRBV2|-
TGTGCCAGCACCTCTAGGTGGGATAGCAATCAGCCCCAGCATTTT
CASTSRWDSNQPQHF
>TRBJ2-2|-|TRBV19|-
TGTGCCAGTAGTATCCCACCCGGGGGTGGGGAGCTGTTTTTT
CASSIPPGGGELFF
>TRBJ2-1|-|TRBV7-3|TRBD2
TGTGCCAGCAGCCCCACTAGCGGTACTTACAATGAGCAGTTCTTC
CASSPTSGTYNEQFF
>TRBJ2-3|many|TRBV7-9|TRBD2
TGTGCCAGCAGCTTAGTTAGCGGGGCCGGGACAGATACGCAGTATTTT
CASSLVSGAGTDTQYF
>TRBJ2-1|few|TRBV24-1|-
TGTGCCACCAGTGATTTGCAGACGGACAATGAGCAGTTCTTC
CATSDLQTDNEQFF
>TRBJ2-3|-|TRBV5-6|-
TGTGCCAGCAGCTGGGACCGGGCCAATACGCAGTATTTT
CASSWDRANTQYF
>TRBJ1-1|many|TRBV20-1|TRBD1
TGCAGTGCAATCATCCCGGGACAGGGATGGCCTGAAGCTTTCTTT
CSAIIPGQGWPEAFF
>TRBJ1-5|few|TRBV7-6|-
TGTGCCAGCAGCTTAGGCCTCCAGGGTAAGAACCAGCCCCAGCATTTT
CASSLGLQGKNQPQHF
>TRBJ1-4|-|TRBV5-1|-
TGCGCCAGCAGCTCGGACAGCGCAAATGAAAAACTGTTTTTT
CASSSDSANEKLFF
>TRBJ1-1|many|TRBV11-2|-
TGTGCCAGCAGCTTAATTTCTGGCGGTGAAGCTTTCTTT
CASSLISGGEAFF
>TRBJ1-1|many|TRBV20-1|-
TGCAGTGCCTACGAAAGTCCTGAAGCTTTCTTT
CSAYESPEAFF
>TRBJ1-5|many|TRBV7-8|TRBD1
TGTGCCAGCAGCCTCCGACAGGGTCGTAATCAGCCCCAGCATTTT
CASSLRQGRNQPQHF
>TRBJ1-2|many|TRBV3-1|-
TGTGCCAGCAGCGAAATCGAAAGCCGCTACACCTTC
CASSEIESRYTF
>TRBJ1-2|many|TRBV4-1|-
TGCGCCAGCAGCCAGAGAGAAGGGGGAAACTATGGCTACACCTTC
CASSQREGGNYGYTF
>TRBJ1-5|-|TRBV29-1|TRBD1
TGCAGCGTGGGGACAGGGGGCAATCAGCCCCAGCATTTT
CSVGTGGNQPQHF
>TRBJ2-3|many|TRBV25-1|-
TGTGCCAGCAGTGAAGAGGGCCGCACAGATACGCAGTATTTT
CASSEEGRTDTQYF
>TRBJ1-6|few|TRBV29-1|-
TGCAGCGTTTGTGATGGGTATAATTCACCCCTCCACTTT
CSVCDGYNSPLHF
>TRBJ1-6|many|TRBV20-1|-
TGCAGTGCTAGAATGGGACTAAATAATTCACCCCTCCACTTT
CSARMGLNNSPLHF
>TRBJ1-6|many|TRBV5-5|-
TGTGCCAGCAGCTTTGAGGCGGACCCCTTAGGGTCACCCCTCCACTTT
CASSFEADPLGSPLHF
>TRBJ2-7|-|TRBV10-3|-
TGTGCCATCAGTGAGAGGCCTCCGGCCAGTAACGAGCAGTACTTC
CAISERPPASNEQYF
>TRBJ1-2|many|TRBV6-4|-
TGTGCCAGCAGTGACTCGACCGCCCCGTCCCATCGAGGCTACACCTTC
CASSDSTAPSHRGYTF
>TRBJ2-5|many|TRBV7-2|TRBD2
TGTGCCAGCAGCTTAGTTCCCCTCCGGGGGGGCGGGGAGACCCAGTACTTC
CASSLVPLRGGGETQYF
>TRBJ1-1|-|TRBV7-8|-
TGTGCCAGCAGCTTAGGGTCCGGCAAGGCTTTCTTT
CASSLGSGKAFF
>TRBJ1-6|many|TRBV6-5|-
TGTGCCACCAGTTTCGACAGAGGGATCGGGTCCTATAATTCACCCCTCCACTTT
CATSFDRGIGSYNSPLHF
>TRBJ2-6|many|TRBV29-1|-
TGCAGCGTCTTTGGCGGTTCTGGGGCCAACGTCCTGACTTTC
CSVFGGSGANVLTF
>TRBJ1-2|-|TRBV7-3|-
TGTGCCAGCAGCCCCGGGGGAGGGCGAGACTATGGCTACACCTTC
CASSPGGGRDYGYTF
>TRBJ2-2|many|TRBV7-6|TRBD2
TGTGCCAGCAGCGAGGGACTAGCGGTGAACACCGGGGAGCTGTTTTTT
CASSEGLAVNTGELFF
>TRBJ1-1|many|TRBV4-2|TRBD1
TGTGCCAGCAGCAAGGGACGGGACAGAAAAAACACTGAAGCTTTCTTT
CASSKGRDRKNTEAFF
>TRBJ2-6|-|TRBV7-8|TRBD1
TGTGCCAGCAGCGCTACAGGGGGCGTCCCCTCTGGGGCCAACGTCCTGACTTTC
CASSATGGVPSGANVLTF
>TRBJ1-3|few|TRBV27|-
TGTGCCAGCAGTTCTCGCGACAGAGAGCCTGGAAACACCATATATTTT
CASSSRDREPGNTIYF
>TRBJ1-2|few|TRBV10-3|-
TGTGCCATCAGTGAGTCAGTTGCAGAGGGCTACACCTTC
CAISESVAEGYTF
>TRBJ2-4|many|TRBV6-4|-
TGTGCCAGCAGTGACTCGAGGAGAGGGTCAGCCAAAAACATTCAGTACTTC
CASSDSRRGSAKNIQYF
>TRBJ1-5|many|TRBV2|-
TGTGCCAGCAGTGAAGCGCGAGGGGTCGGCAATCAGCCCCAGCATTTT
CASSEARGVGNQPQHF
>TRBJ1-1|-|TRBV20-1|-
TGCAGTGCTAGAGATCAGGACACTGAAGCTTTCTTT
CSARDQDTEAFF
>TRBJ2-3|few|TRBV4-3|-
TGCGCCAGCAGCCAAGACGCGGGACAGTACCCAGATACGCAGTATTTT
CASSQDAGQYPDTQYF
>TRBJ2-5|many|TRBV6-5|-
TGTGCCACCGGACAGTTCCTAGAGACCCAGTACTTC
CATGQFLETQYF
>TRBJ2-3|many|TRBV12-5|TRBD2
TGTGCTAGTGGTTCTGGGGGGGTTTTCACAGATACGCAGTATTTT
CASGSGGVFTDTQYF
>TRBJ1-6|many|TRBV28|TRBD1
TGTGCCAGCAAATTCCTCACAGGGGCCCCACCCCTCCACTTT
CASKFLTGAPPLHF
>TRBJ2-3|-|TRBV28|-
TGTGCCAGCAGCCCCGCCGACAGCAGCACAGATACGCAGTATTTT
CASSPADSSTDTQYF